The T cell receptor beta chain under discussion was sequenced for a study of CD8 T cells in Susac syndrome. TEMRA cells were FACS-enriched and CD8+ and CD4+ T cells negatively isolated. Random hexamers were used to reverse transcribe an amount of roughly 0.5 to 1 ug RNA. TCRdb recomputed calls from the immunoSEQ multiplex PCR reads with MiXCR, one row per CDR3 protein. The sample records 90,000 to 150,000 distinct CDR3 sequences, around 93% being singletons. This clonotype was observed once. The germline V and J ends were trimmed by 0 bases and 2 bases, with 14 bases remaining between them. Germline CDR1 is MGHRA and CDR2 is YSYEKL. The CDR3 contains 17 residues.

This TCR came from a human donor in good health. This rearrangement joins TRBV4-1 to TRBJ2-1; D might be TRBD2 (6 bases). Sequencing was done on a sample of CD8+ T cells from PBMCs. The CDR3 sequence: CASSQETGTGTYNEQFF. The CDR3 nucleotides are TGCGCCAGCAGCCAAGAAACGGGGACTGGTACCTACAATGAGCAGTTCTTC.